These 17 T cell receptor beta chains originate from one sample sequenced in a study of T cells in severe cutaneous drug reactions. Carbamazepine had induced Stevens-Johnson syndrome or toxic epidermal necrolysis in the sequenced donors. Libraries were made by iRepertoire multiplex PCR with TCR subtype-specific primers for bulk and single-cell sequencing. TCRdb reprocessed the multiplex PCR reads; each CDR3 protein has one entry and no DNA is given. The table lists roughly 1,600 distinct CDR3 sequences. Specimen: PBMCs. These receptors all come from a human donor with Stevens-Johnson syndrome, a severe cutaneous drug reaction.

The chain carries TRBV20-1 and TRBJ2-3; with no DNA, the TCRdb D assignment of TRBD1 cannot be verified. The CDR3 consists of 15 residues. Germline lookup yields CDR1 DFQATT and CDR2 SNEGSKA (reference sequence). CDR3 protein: CSANRDAGSTDTQYF.

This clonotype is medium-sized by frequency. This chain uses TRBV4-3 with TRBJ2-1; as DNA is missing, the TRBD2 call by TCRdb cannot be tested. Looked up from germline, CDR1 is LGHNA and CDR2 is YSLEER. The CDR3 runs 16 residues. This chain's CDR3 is CASSHRLAGVNNEQFF.

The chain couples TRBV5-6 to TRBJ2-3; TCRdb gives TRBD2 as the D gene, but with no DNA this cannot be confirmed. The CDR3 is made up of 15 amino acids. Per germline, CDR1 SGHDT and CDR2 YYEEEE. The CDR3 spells CASSYSGGAKDTQYF.

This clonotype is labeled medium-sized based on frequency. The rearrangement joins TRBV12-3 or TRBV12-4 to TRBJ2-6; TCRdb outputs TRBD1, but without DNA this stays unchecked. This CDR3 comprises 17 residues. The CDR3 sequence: CASSPPPGSSGANVLTF.

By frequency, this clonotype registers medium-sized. The CDR3 reads CASSWKRGDEQFF. The chain couples TRBV7-2 to TRBJ2-1; TCRdb indicates TRBD1, and absent DNA this call remains unverified. The CDR3 has 13 amino acids. Germline assignment: CDR1 SGHTA and CDR2 FQGNSA.

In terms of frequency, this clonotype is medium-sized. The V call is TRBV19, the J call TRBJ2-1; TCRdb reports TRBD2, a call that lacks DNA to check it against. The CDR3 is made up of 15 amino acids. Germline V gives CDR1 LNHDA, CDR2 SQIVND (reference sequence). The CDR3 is CASSSTSGRYNEQFF.

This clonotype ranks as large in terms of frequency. CDR3: CASSVFRGRNQPQHF. The rearrangement joins TRBV28 to TRBJ1-5; TCRdb picks TRBD1, but there is no DNA to check that call. The CDR3 consists of 15 residues. Germline loops: CDR1 MDHEN, CDR2 SYDVKM.

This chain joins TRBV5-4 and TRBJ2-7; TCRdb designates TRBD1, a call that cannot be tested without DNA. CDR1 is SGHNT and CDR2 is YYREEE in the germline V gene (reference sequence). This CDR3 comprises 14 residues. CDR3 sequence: CASRKVGASYEQYF.

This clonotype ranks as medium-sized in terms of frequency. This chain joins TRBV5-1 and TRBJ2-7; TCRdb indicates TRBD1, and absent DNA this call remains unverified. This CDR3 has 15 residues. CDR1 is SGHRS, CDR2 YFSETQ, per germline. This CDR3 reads CASSRRTGDSYEQYF.

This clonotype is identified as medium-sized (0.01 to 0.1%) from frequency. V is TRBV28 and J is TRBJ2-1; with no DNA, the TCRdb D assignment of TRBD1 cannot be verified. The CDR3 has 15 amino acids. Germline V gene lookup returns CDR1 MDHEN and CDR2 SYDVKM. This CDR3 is CASRPTGRGHNEQFF.

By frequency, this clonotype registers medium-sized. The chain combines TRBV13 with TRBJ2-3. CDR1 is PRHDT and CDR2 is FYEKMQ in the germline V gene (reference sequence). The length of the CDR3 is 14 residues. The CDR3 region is CASSLASSTDTQYF.

CDR3 sequence reads: CSARDGGPLMIGYTF. This chain connects TRBV20-1 to TRBJ1-2; TCRdb's D gene call, TRBD1, goes unchecked for lack of DNA. This CDR3 spans 15 amino acids. Germline V gene data show CDR1 as DFQATT and CDR2 as SNEGSKA (reference sequence).

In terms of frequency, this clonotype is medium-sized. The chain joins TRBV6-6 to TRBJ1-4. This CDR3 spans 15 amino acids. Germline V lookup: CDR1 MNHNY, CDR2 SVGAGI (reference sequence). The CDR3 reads CASSYEGQSNEKLFF.

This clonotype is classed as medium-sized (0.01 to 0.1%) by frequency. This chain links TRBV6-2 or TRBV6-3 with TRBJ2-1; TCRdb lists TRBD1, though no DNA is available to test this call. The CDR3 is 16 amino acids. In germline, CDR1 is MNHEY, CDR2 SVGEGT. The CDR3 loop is CASSYSSGKEYREQFF.

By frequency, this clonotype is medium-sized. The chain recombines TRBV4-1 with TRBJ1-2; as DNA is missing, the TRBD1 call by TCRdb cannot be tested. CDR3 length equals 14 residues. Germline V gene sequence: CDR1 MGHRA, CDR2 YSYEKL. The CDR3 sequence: CASSQPRTGGGYTF.

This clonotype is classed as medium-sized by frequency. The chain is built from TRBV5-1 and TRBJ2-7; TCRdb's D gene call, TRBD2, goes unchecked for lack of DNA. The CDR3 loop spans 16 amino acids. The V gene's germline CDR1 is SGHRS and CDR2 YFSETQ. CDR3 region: CASSLRGLTSGGEQYF.

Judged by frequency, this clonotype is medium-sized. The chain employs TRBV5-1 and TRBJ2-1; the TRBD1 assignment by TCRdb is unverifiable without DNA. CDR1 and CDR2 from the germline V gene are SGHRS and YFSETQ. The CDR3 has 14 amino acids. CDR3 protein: CASSRDNSYNEQFF.